The rows below give T cell receptor beta chains drawn from one sample of a study of T-cell memory formation after mild COVID-19. TCRdb ran MiXCR on the 5' RACE reads and lists one entry per CDR3 protein. Of hundreds of thousands of distinct CDR3 sequences listed, about 20% were seen once; the top ten hold approximately 12%. Sequenced: PBMCs or a T cell subset sorted from them (not recorded which). These receptors all come from an adult woman who had mild COVID-19 (a few samples of this study predate the infection). Cell type and time point are not known. Both conserved end residues are part of each CDR3. A D gene is named only where the DNA matches it firmly. Clone size appears in some rows only: once, few, many, or a class for an expanded clone.

clone_size j_call v_call d_call cdr3_nt cdr3_aa
- TRBJ2-1 TRBV12-5 - TGTGCTAGTGGTTTGGTAGGGGGTTCCTACAATGAGCAGTTCTTC CASGLVGGSYNEQFF
- TRBJ2-1 TRBV6-2/TRBV6-3 TRBD2 TGTGCCAGCAGTGGACTAGCGGGAGGCCGGGGCGAGCAGTTCTTC CASSGLAGGRGEQFF
few TRBJ1-1 TRBV7-9 - TGTGCCAGCAGCTTAGTGGCCGGGCCAAGTGAAGCTTTCTTT CASSLVAGPSEAFF
- TRBJ2-7 TRBV20-1 - TGCAGTGCTAGGGGGGCCGATGGAAGACCCTACGAGCAGTACTTC CSARGADGRPYEQYF
few TRBJ2-7 TRBV12-3/TRBV12-4 - TGTGCCAGCAGTCGATCCCCCGACAGCTCCTACGAGCAGTACTTC CASSRSPDSSYEQYF
few TRBJ2-1 TRBV5-1 TRBD1 TGCGCCAGCAGCTTGGTCCTTCGATGGGACAGCCTCTACAATGAGCAGTTCTTC CASSLVLRWDSLYNEQFF
- TRBJ2-1 TRBV3-1 - TGTGCCAGCAGATCTAGAGACAATGAGCAGTTCTTC CASRSRDNEQFF
- TRBJ2-5 TRBV5-6 - TGTGCCAGCAGCTTGACCCTTTCCGGGACCCAGTACTTC CASSLTLSGTQYF
- TRBJ2-7 TRBV3-1 TRBD1 TGTGCCAGCAGCCCGTCCGGGACAGGGAAGGTCGAGCAGTACTTC CASSPSGTGKVEQYF
few TRBJ2-5 TRBV19 - TGTGCCAGTAGTCGGCCGGGAAGACAAGAGACCCAGTACTTC CASSRPGRQETQYF
- TRBJ2-1 TRBV5-4 - TGTGCCAGCAGCACCGGCCGCGGCTACAATGAGCAGTTCTTC CASSTGRGYNEQFF
- TRBJ2-2 TRBV29-1 TRBD1 TGCAGCGTTTCCCGGACAGGGGGTCCCGGGGAGCTGTTTTTT CSVSRTGGPGELFF
few TRBJ2-3 TRBV18 - TGTGCCAGCTCATACCTAGCCGAGAGGGATACGCAGTATTTT CASSYLAERDTQYF
- TRBJ2-2 TRBV7-2 - TGTGCCAGCAGCCCGCGAAGAAGGGTGGACACCGGGGAGCTGTTTTTT CASSPRRRVDTGELFF
few TRBJ2-3 TRBV12-3/TRBV12-4 TRBD2 TGTGCCAGCAGCTCAGAGCGGGAGGCAGGCACAGATACGCAGTATTTT CASSSEREAGTDTQYF
few TRBJ1-1 TRBV20-1 - TGCAGTGCTACAGGTGGGGGGGGCACTGAAGCTTTCTTT CSATGGGGTEAFF
many TRBJ2-7 TRBV11-2 - TGTGCCAGCAGCCGGGGGACCTACGAGCAGTACTTC CASSRGTYEQYF
- TRBJ1-2 TRBV12-3/TRBV12-4 - TGTGCCAGCAGTTTCGACAGAATCTATGGCTACACCTTC CASSFDRIYGYTF
- TRBJ1-1 TRBV15 - TGTGCCACCAGCAGAGACCGGCGGGGTGAAGCTTTCTTT CATSRDRRGEAFF
- TRBJ2-3 TRBV29-1 TRBD1 TGCAGCGTTACTGACAGGGGCACAGATACGCAGTATTTT CSVTDRGTDTQYF
- TRBJ2-4 TRBV7-9 - TGTGCCAGCAGCTTCAGTGGGAGTGTGGACATTCAGTACTTC CASSFSGSVDIQYF
few TRBJ2-4 TRBV7-8 TRBD1 TGTGCCAGCAGCTTGGACAGGGGGCAAAACATTCAGTACTTC CASSLDRGQNIQYF
few TRBJ2-3 TRBV5-1 TRBD2 TGCGCCAGCCAGCTAGGACTAGGGCCAGATACGCAGTATTTT CASQLGLGPDTQYF
- TRBJ1-2 TRBV6-2/TRBV6-3 TRBD1 TGTGCCAGCTGGGGGAGACAGGGGATGAGAAACTATGGCTACACCTTC CASWGRQGMRNYGYTF
- TRBJ1-1 TRBV12-3/TRBV12-4 - TGTGCCAGCAGCAGACAGGTCTCGAACACTGAAGCTTTCTTT CASSRQVSNTEAFF
- TRBJ2-2 TRBV24-1 - TGTGCCACCAGTGATCCGGACCCACCCTTCGGGGAGCTGTTTTTT CATSDPDPPFGELFF
- TRBJ2-7 TRBV4-2 TRBD1 TGTGCCAGCAGCCAAGATGGACAGGGGGCTAGCGAGCAGTACTTC CASSQDGQGASEQYF
- TRBJ2-1 TRBV11-1 TRBD1 TGTGCCAGCAGTTGGACAGGAAATTTGTACAATGAGCAGTTCTTC CASSWTGNLYNEQFF
- TRBJ2-5 TRBV5-1 TRBD2 TGCGCCAGCAGCTTGCCTAGCGGGAGGGAGACCCAGTACTTC CASSLPSGRETQYF
few TRBJ2-1 TRBV20-1 TRBD2 TGCAGTGCTAGAGGGGCTAGCGGGAGTGAGAGCTCCTACAATGAGCAGTTCTTC CSARGASGSESSYNEQFF
- TRBJ2-1 TRBV6-5 TRBD2 TGTGCCAGCAGTTATCTAGCGGGGGACAATGAGCAGTTCTTC CASSYLAGDNEQFF
few TRBJ2-3 TRBV7-3 - TGTGCCAGCAGCTTCATTAGCACAGATACGCAGTATTTT CASSFISTDTQYF
few TRBJ2-1 TRBV18 - TGTGCCAGCTCAACAACCTCCGGGGAGGCAGAGCAGTTCTTC CASSTTSGEAEQFF
- TRBJ2-7 TRBV27 - TGTGCCAGCAGTTTCTCTGACAGCTACGAGCAGTACTTC CASSFSDSYEQYF
- TRBJ2-1 TRBV9 TRBD2 TGTGCCAGCGGACTAGCGGGGGGCCTTTTCAATGAGCAGTTCTTC CASGLAGGLFNEQFF
many TRBJ2-5 TRBV12-3/TRBV12-4 - TGTGCCAGCAGTTTAGCGACCCGGGGACAAGAGACCCAGTACTTC CASSLATRGQETQYF
few TRBJ2-5 TRBV7-3 - TGTGCCAGCAGCTTAATCGCGGTGACCCAGTACTTC CASSLIAVTQYF
- TRBJ1-2 TRBV12-3/TRBV12-4 - TGTGCCAGCAGTCTCAGGGGCCGGCGGAGCTATGGCTACACCTTC CASSLRGRRSYGYTF
once TRBJ1-2 TRBV12-5 - TGTGCTAGTGGTTCGTACAGAAGGTACACCTTC CASGSYRRYTF
- TRBJ2-7 TRBV15 TRBD1 TGTGCCACCAGCAGAGATAATCGGGACAGGGGACAAGGGCAGTACTTC CATSRDNRDRGQGQYF
few TRBJ1-1 TRBV5-6 - TGTGCCAGCAGCTTTCAAGCGGGCAGCTTACACATGAACACTGAAGCTTTCTTT CASSFQAGSLHMNTEAFF
- TRBJ1-1 TRBV19 - TGTGCCAGCCCAAGTCCCACTGAAGCTTTCTTT CASPSPTEAFF
few TRBJ1-2 TRBV5-1 TRBD1 TGCGCCAGCAGCCACGGACAGGGCGTTGGCTACACCTTC CASSHGQGVGYTF
few TRBJ2-4 TRBV28 - TGTGCCAGCAGTTTGTACAGGGAGGTAAACATTCAGTACTTC CASSLYREVNIQYF
many TRBJ1-3 TRBV29-1 - TGCAGCGCCGGGGACGGCTCTGGAAACACCATATATTTT CSAGDGSGNTIYF
- TRBJ2-1 TRBV29-1 - TGCAGCGTTCCGACAGCTTACAATGAGCAGTTCTTC CSVPTAYNEQFF
few TRBJ2-7 TRBV7-6 - TGTGCCAGCACTCCCGGACCTTACTACGAGCAGTACTTC CASTPGPYYEQYF
- TRBJ1-1 TRBV4-3 - TGCGCCAGCAGCCAAGACCTTAGACGGGGAGGGATGAACACTGAAGCTTTCTTT CASSQDLRRGGMNTEAFF
- TRBJ2-5 TRBV7-2 - TGTGCCAGCACCACCCAAGAGACCCAGTACTTC CASTTQETQYF
few TRBJ2-5 TRBV20-1 - TGCAGTGCTCAACTAGGGGTGGAGACCCAGTACTTC CSAQLGVETQYF
few TRBJ2-1 TRBV3-1 TRBD2 TGTGCCAGCAGCCAAGAAATTTTGACTAGCGGGGGGCTAAATGAGCAGTTCTTC CASSQEILTSGGLNEQFF
many TRBJ1-1 TRBV5-1 - TGCGCCAGCAGCTTGGGGGGGCTGCCTGAAGCTTTCTTT CASSLGGLPEAFF
many TRBJ2-6 TRBV6-5 - TGTGCCAGCAGTTTAGGATCTGGGGGGGCCAACGTCCTGACTTTC CASSLGSGGANVLTF
few TRBJ2-7 TRBV6-5 - TGTGCCAGCAGTGACACTGAGCAGTACTTC CASSDTEQYF
- TRBJ1-1 TRBV6-2/TRBV6-3 TRBD1 TGTGCCAGCAGTTACTCGCGGGACAGGGGAGGGAACACTGAAGCTTTCTTT CASSYSRDRGGNTEAFF
- TRBJ1-1 TRBV7-2 - TGTGCCAGCAGCTTAGGGGTACTCGGGGGAGAAGCTTTCTTT CASSLGVLGGEAFF